The 10 T cell receptor beta chains given below trace back to one sample, sequenced in a study of cytomegalovirus exposure and HLA in healthy donors. Measured with immunoSEQ multiplex PCR; TCRdb has only the in-frame clones, and not every one. The data contain 220,000 or so clones, around four fifths of them singletons. What was sequenced was PBMCs. The source of these receptors is a woman aged 25 to 45 in good health and CMV-seropositive.

This clone was counted many times. CDR3 DNA sequence: TGCAGCGTTGGGTTAGGACCAACTAATGAAAAACTGTTTTTT. It specifies CSVGLGPTNEKLFF. This sequence joins TRBV29-1 and TRBJ1-4; D unclear. The V gene lost 4 bases and the J gene lost 0 bases, with 9 bases spanning the gap. The CDR3 covers 14 residues. Germline CDR1 reads SQVTM; CDR2 reads ANQGSEA. Full variable domain (remainder filled in from reference TRBV29-1 and TRBJ1-4): SAVISQKPSRDICQRGTSLTIQCQVDSQVTMMFWYRQQPGQSLTLIATANQGSEATYESGFVIDKFPISRPNLTFSTLTVSNMSPEDSSIYLCSVGLGPTNEKLFFGSGTQLSVL.

The V gene is TRBV9, the J gene TRBJ1-2, with D unclear. Germline-derived CDR1 and CDR2 are SGDLS and YYNGEE. The V end was cut by 1 base, the J end by 3 bases, with 4 bases between. This CDR3 is 12 amino acids long. CDR3: CASSVNDYGYTF. The CDR3 nucleotides are TGTGCCAGCAGCGTAAATGACTATGGCTACACCTTC.

This clone was observed a single time. The junction differs from germline at one of its ends, possibly a read error. The CDR3 DNA reads as TGTGCTAGCAGCTCGCACAGTGCGGGGGAGACCCAGTACTTC. Its protein product is CASSSHSAGETQYF. V gene TRBV7-7 combines with J gene TRBJ2-5, with a weak D call TRBD2 (6 bases). The CDR3 is made up of 14 amino acids. Germline V gives CDR1 SSHAT, CDR2 FNYEAQ (reference sequence).

V is TRBV6-5 and J is TRBJ2-3, with D uncertain. Germline V CDR1 and CDR2: MNHEY, SVGAGI. The CDR3 extends over 15 amino acids. Trimming cost V 0 bases and J 1 base, with 8 bases left between them. The CDR3 coding sequence is TGTGCCAGCAGTTACTCGATCTACGGCACAGATACGCAGTATTTT. Encoded protein: CASSYSIYGTDTQYF.

The genes are TRBV27 and TRBJ2-3; TRBD1 agrees at 8 bases. The CDR3 covers 15 residues. The trim removed 3 bases at V and 3 bases at J, leaving 5 bases unmatched. Germline values: CDR1 MNHEY, CDR2 SMNVEV (reference sequence). The CDR3 loop is CASSFDRGGTDTQYF. DNA of the CDR3: TGTGCCAGCAGTTTCGACAGGGGAGGAACAGATACGCAGTATTTT.

The chain joins TRBV5-1 to TRBJ2-1, with a tentative D call TRBD2 (6 bases). Germline V gene data show CDR1 as SGHRS and CDR2 as YFSETQ. This CDR3 has 16 amino acids. Between the trimmed V and J ends, which lost 0 bases and 0 bases, there was a span of 10 bases. This CDR3 reads CASSLAVGGSYNEQFF. As DNA, the CDR3 is TGCGCCAGCAGCTTGGCGGTCGGGGGCTCCTACAATGAGCAGTTCTTC.

This chain uses TRBV19 with TRBJ1-5; a possible D gene is TRBD1 (6 bases). This CDR3 is 17 amino acids long. Germline V gene sequence: CDR1 LNHDA, CDR2 SQIVND (reference sequence). The ends were cut back, 3 bases at V and 5 bases at J, with 20 bases in the middle. CDR3 nucleotide sequence: TGTGCCAGTAGTATTAGTATGAGCCGGACAGCTTATCAGCCCCAGCATTTT. As protein: CASSISMSRTAYQPQHF.

As regards this clone: A junction end diverges from the germline sequence, so it may reflect a read error. V is TRBV7-7 and J is TRBJ2-7; D gene unclear. This CDR3 contains 14 residues. Germline CDR1 SSHAT, CDR2 FNYEAQ (reference sequence). CDR3: CASSSGNDVGEQYF. CDR3 nucleotide sequence: TGTGCTAGCAGCTCCGGTAACGACGTGGGCGAGCAGTACTTC.

The genes are TRBV27 and TRBJ1-5; D ambiguous. The CDR3 has 17 amino acids. V was clipped by 0 bases and J by 2 bases, with 14 bases between them. Germline V gene data show CDR1 as MNHEY and CDR2 as SMNVEV (reference sequence). The CDR3 bases are TGTGCCAGCAGTTTATCGATAAGAGGCCCAGGCAATCAGCCCCAGCATTTT. Translation: CASSLSIRGPGNQPQHF.

For this clone: Other DNA sequences in this sample translate to the same CDR3. The V gene is TRBV11-2, the J gene TRBJ2-7; maybe TRBD2 (5 bases). Germline lookup yields CDR1 SGHAT and CDR2 FQNNGV. Trimming left V 3 bases short and J 4 bases short, with 10 bases between. The CDR3 runs 13 residues. CDR3 sequence reads: CASSFGLPYEQYF. DNA of the CDR3: TGTGCCAGCAGCTTCGGACTGCCTTACGAGCAGTACTTC.